Each of the 32 T cell receptor beta chains below was sequenced from the same sample in a study of blood T cells in healthy people across ages. Through a sample-barcoded 5' primer and a J-beta primer mix, a second PCR was run for about 6 to 11 cycles. From the 5' RACE reads, TCRdb called clonotypes with MiXCR, one entry per CDR3 protein. The data show roughly 1.5 million distinct CDR3 sequences, under 55% seen once. The sequencing input was blood. The receptor source for this set is a woman aged 18-29 years in good health.

V is TRBV27 and J is TRBJ1-6; tentatively, D is TRBD1 (6 bases). V was cut by 8 bases and J by 7 bases, with 12 bases left in between. The CDR3 runs to 13 residues. In germline, CDR1 is MNHEY, CDR2 SMNVEV (reference sequence). CDR3 loop: CASARQENSPLHF. The CDR3 DNA follows: TGTGCCAGCGCCAGACAGGAAAATTCACCCCTCCACTTT.

The genes are TRBV4-2 and TRBJ1-6, with D maybe TRBD1 (6 bases). With 1 base removed from V and 6 bases from J, the gap between germline ends came to 13 bases. The CDR3 sequence is 16 residues long. In germline, CDR1 is LGHNA, CDR2 YNFKEQ. The CDR3 nucleotides are TGTGCCAGCAGCCAAGTGGGCGGACAGAGTAATTCACCCCTCCACTTT. Protein sequence: CASSQVGGQSNSPLHF.

The table lists this clonotype with a few counts. The genes are TRBV4-3 and TRBJ2-1, with D tentatively TRBD2 (5 bases). This CDR3 has 13 residues. Trimming cost V 0 bases and J 15 bases, with 15 bases left between them. The V gene's germline CDR1 is LGHNA and CDR2 YSLEER. CDR3 loop: CASSQDFRTGRFF. Written as DNA, the CDR3 is TGCGCCAGCAGCCAAGATTTTAGAACGGGGAGGTTCTTC.

This clonotype has just a few counts. J is TRBJ2-7 and V is TRBV30; D call uncertain. In germline, CDR1 is GTSNPN, CDR2 SVGIG (reference sequence). V dropped 3 bases and J dropped 3 bases, with 9 bases sitting between them. This CDR3 region has 12 residues. The CDR3 DNA reads as TGTGCCTGGAGACAGTTTAACTACGAGCAGTACTTC. Amino acid sequence: CAWRQFNYEQYF.

This sequence joins TRBV5-1 and TRBJ1-4; 7 bases fit TRBD1. From germline, CDR1 is SGHRS and CDR2 YFSETQ. This CDR3 contains 15 residues. With 4 bases clipped from V and 4 bases from J, the junction kept 7 bases outside the gene matches. The CDR3 DNA is TGCGCCAGCAGCCGTACAGGGGAGAATAATGAAAAACTGTTTTTT. This translates into CASSRTGENNEKLFF.

V is TRBV20-1 and J is TRBJ2-3; 8 bases are shared with TRBD1. The trim removed 8 bases at V and 3 bases at J, leaving 10 bases unmatched. The CDR3 has 14 residues. The germline V gene has CDR1 DFQATT and CDR2 SNEGSKA (reference sequence). CDR3 sequence (DNA): TGCAGTCTTACGCGACAGGGGCTGACAGATACGCAGTATTTT. Translation: CSLTRQGLTDTQYF.

V is TRBV2 and J is TRBJ2-3; 10 nucleotides match TRBD2. With V trimmed by 2 bases and J by 1 base, 3 bases remained unmatched. The CDR3 totals 16 residues. The germline CDR1 and CDR2 sequences are SNHLY and FYNNEI. DNA for the CDR3: TGTGCCAGCAGTGAAAGGCTAGCGGGGGGCACAGATACGCAGTATTTT. It encodes CASSERLAGGTDTQYF.

The V and J genes are TRBV9 and TRBJ2-7, with TRBD1 matching over 9 bases. V shed 2 bases and J 1 base; nucleotides not matched to a gene: 4. The length of the CDR3 is 15 residues. The germline V gene encodes CDR1 SGDLS and CDR2 YYNGEE. Written as DNA, the CDR3 is TGTGCCAGCAGCGTGGGACAGGGAAATTCCTACGAGCAGTACTTC. Its protein is CASSVGQGNSYEQYF.

The rearrangement links TRBV7-9 to TRBJ1-2; tentatively, D is TRBD1 (6 bases). In germline, CDR1 is SEHNR, CDR2 FQNEAQ (reference sequence). Trimming took 5 bases from V and 6 from J, leaving 16 bases between them. This CDR3 has 14 amino acids. CDR3 nucleotides: TGTGCCAGCAGCGTAAACGCGGGGGCGAATGGCTACACCTTC. Its translation: CASSVNAGANGYTF.

The rearrangement links TRBV29-1 to TRBJ1-3, with TRBD1 matching over 9 bases. This CDR3 spans 13 amino acids. V lost 7 bases, J lost 9 bases, and 10 bases stayed unmatched. CDR1 is SQVTM, CDR2 ANQGSEA, per germline. The CDR3 reads CSAGTGPHSTIYF. CDR3 nucleotide sequence: TGCAGCGCTGGGACAGGGCCACACAGCACCATATATTTT.

The chain uses TRBV10-3 and TRBJ1-5; no reliable D call. Between the trimmed V and J ends, which lost 0 bases and 0 bases, there was a span of 12 bases. The CDR3 has 17 amino acids. Per the germline V gene, CDR1 is ENHRY and CDR2 is SYGVKD. DNA of the CDR3: TGTGCCATCAGTGAGTCAGGTGTGGGGAATAGCAATCAGCCCCAGCATTTT. Its protein is CAISESGVGNSNQPQHF.

The chain combines TRBV7-2 with TRBJ2-3; no definite D call. Germline CDR1 and CDR2: SGHTA and FQGNSA. This CDR3 contains 13 residues. Trimming removed 6 bases at V and 0 bases at J, with 7 bases between. The CDR3 region has the DNA TGTGCCAGCAGACGAGCGAGCACAGATACGCAGTATTTT. As protein: CASRRASTDTQYF. Together with reference TRBV7-2 and TRBJ2-3, the CDR3 gives the full variable domain: GAGVSQSPSNKVTEKGKDVELRCDPISGHTALYWYRQSLGQGLEFLIYFQGNSAPDKSGLPSDRFSAERTGGSVSTLTIQRTQQEDSAVYLCASRRASTDTQYFGPGTRLTVL.

This clonotype was observed a single time. The chain links TRBV20-1 to TRBJ2-1; D call uncertain. Germline assignment: CDR1 DFQATT and CDR2 SNEGSKA (reference sequence). The CDR3 covers 15 residues. V dropped 0 bases and J dropped 0 bases, with 9 bases sitting between them. CDR3 in DNA: TGCAGTGCTAGAGATTGGCGCAACTCCTACAATGAGCAGTTCTTC. It is translated as CSARDWRNSYNEQFF.

This chain joins TRBV28 and TRBJ2-7, with D uncertain. Deletions cut 5 bases from V and 5 bases from J, with 4 bases between. The CDR3 is 10 amino acids. Germline CDR1 MDHEN, CDR2 SYDVKM. CDR3 in amino acids: CASSGDEQYF. The DNA for the CDR3 is TGTGCCAGCAGTGGAGACGAGCAGTACTTC.

V gene TRBV9 combines with J gene TRBJ2-3; D might be TRBD2 (5 bases). Per germline, CDR1 SGDLS and CDR2 YYNGEE. V shed 0 bases and J shed 4 bases, with 12 bases lying between them. This CDR3 contains 15 residues. The chain's CDR3 is CASSVVGAAADTQYF. CDR3 nucleotides: TGTGCCAGCAGCGTAGTTGGCGCAGCGGCAGATACGCAGTATTTT.

CDR3 in DNA: TGCGCCAGCAGCTTGATAATCGCTCGGGCAGATACGCAGTATTTT. Its protein product is CASSLIIARADTQYF. J is TRBJ2-3 and V is TRBV5-1; D is unclear. V lost 1 base and J 4 bases, leaving 13 bases between the germline ends. Germline CDR1 is SGHRS and CDR2 is YFSETQ. This CDR3 comprises 15 residues.

The count of this clonotype is one. The chain uses TRBV20-1 and TRBJ1-1; TRBD1 might be the D (6 bases). Germline lookup yields CDR1 DFQATT and CDR2 SNEGSKA (reference sequence). Trimming took 5 bases from V and 5 from J, leaving 15 bases between them. This CDR3 has 13 residues. The CDR3 here is CSAQGQTNTEAFF. In nucleotides, the CDR3 is TGCAGTGCTCAAGGACAGACCAATACTGAAGCTTTCTTT.

This clonotype has only a few counts. The V gene is TRBV4-3, the J gene TRBJ2-3; 7 bases agree with TRBD1. Germline assignment: CDR1 LGHNA and CDR2 YSLEER. J gave up 1 base and V 0 bases, and 7 bases lay outside the gene matches. The CDR3 has 17 amino acids. CDR3 in amino acids: CASSQDEGGSRTDTQYF. Written as DNA, the CDR3 is TGCGCCAGCAGCCAAGATGAAGGGGGCTCCCGCACAGATACGCAGTATTTT.

The chain combines TRBV30 with TRBJ1-1; D is undetermined. Deletions cut 3 bases from V and 0 bases from J, with 8 bases between. CDR3 size: 13 residues. CDR1 is GTSNPN and CDR2 is SVGIG in the germline V gene (reference sequence). The CDR3 DNA reads as TGTGCCTGGAGGATCAGCATGAACACTGAAGCTTTCTTT. Residues: CAWRISMNTEAFF.

V is TRBV4-3 and J is TRBJ1-5; no firm D call. CDR1 is LGHNA and CDR2 is YSLEER in the germline V gene. The CDR3 totals 15 residues. V lost 0 bases to trimming and J lost 1 base, with 7 bases between them. The CDR3 here is CASSQDRQSNQPQHF. CDR3 nucleotides: TGCGCCAGCAGCCAAGATAGGCAGAGCAATCAGCCCCAGCATTTT.

This clonotype appeared a few times. The chain couples TRBV12-3 or TRBV12-4 to TRBJ2-7, with 7 bases matching TRBD2. J was trimmed by 0 bases and V by 8 bases; bases with no gene match: 13. The CDR3 has 16 residues. As DNA, the CDR3 is TGTGCCAGCCCTCGATCACAGACGGGGGGCTCCTACGAGCAGTACTTC. It codes for CASPRSQTGGSYEQYF.

The CDR3: CASAGLADSYEQYF. In nucleotides, the CDR3 is TGTGCCAGCGCGGGACTAGCGGATTCCTACGAGCAGTACTTC. The chain joins TRBV25-1 to TRBJ2-7; TRBD2 agrees at 11 bases. CDR1 is MGHDK, CDR2 SYGVNS, per germline. The CDR3 is made up of 14 amino acids. V lost 8 bases to trimming and J lost 1 base; unmatched junction nucleotides: 4.

V usage is TRBV28 and J usage is TRBJ2-7; a weak D match, TRBD1 (5 bases). This CDR3 comprises 15 residues. Germline V gene lookup returns CDR1 MDHEN and CDR2 SYDVKM. V was shortened by 5 bases and J by 7 bases, with 21 bases between the two germline ends. The DNA of the CDR3 is TGTGCCAGCAGTCTCCTCGCCCGGTCCCACAGGGAGCAGTACTTC. Translating gives CASSLLARSHREQYF.

The J gene is TRBJ2-5, the V gene TRBV5-1, with 8 bases identical to TRBD1. The CDR3 runs 13 residues. With 4 bases clipped from V and 11 bases from J, the junction kept 10 bases outside the gene matches. Germline V gene data show CDR1 as SGHRS and CDR2 as YFSETQ. The CDR3: CASSVGDRSEQYF. The CDR3 DNA reads as TGCGCCAGCAGCGTGGGGGACAGGTCTGAACAGTACTTC.

This clonotype was picked up a small number of times. This chain joins TRBV4-1 and TRBJ1-2; D possibly corresponds to TRBD1 (5 bases). The CDR3 extends over 15 amino acids. The germline CDR1 and CDR2 sequences are MGHRA and YSYEKL. V lost 5 bases and J lost 0, with 13 bases in between. CDR3 residues: CASSSDRSANYGYTF. The CDR3 nucleotides are TGCGCCAGCAGCTCTGACAGATCAGCTAACTATGGCTACACCTTC.

This clonotype was counted a few times. The chain employs TRBV21-1 and TRBJ2-7; TRBD2 is taken as the D call from the table, unchecked against the DNA. TRBV21-1 is a pseudogene. This CDR3 contains 16 residues. As DNA, the CDR3 is TGTGCCAGCAGCAAGAGAACTAGCGGATCCTCCTACGAGCAGTACTTC. Translation: CASSKRTSGSSYEQYF.

This clonotype was observed a handful of times. The V and J genes are TRBV7-2 and TRBJ2-3; 7 nucleotides match TRBD1. Losses at the gene ends were 0 bases for V and 2 bases for J; bases not matched to a gene: 2. The CDR3 sequence is 15 residues long. The germline gives CDR1 SGHTA, CDR2 FQGNSA. For the CDR3, the DNA is TGTGCCAGCAGCTTAGCTAGGGGGCTCACAGATACGCAGTATTTT. As protein: CASSLARGLTDTQYF.

This sequence joins TRBV7-9 and TRBJ2-7; D unresolved. Trimming took 1 base from V and 6 from J, leaving 7 bases between them. The CDR3 is 12 residues long. Germline CDR1 is SEHNR and CDR2 is FQNEAQ (reference sequence). The CDR3 DNA sequence: TGTGCCAGCAGCTTAGTCCGTGGCGAGCAGTACTTC. Its protein product is CASSLVRGEQYF.

The gene calls are TRBV6-5 and TRBJ1-6; D gene unclear. The CDR3 consists of 13 residues. CDR1 MNHEY and CDR2 SVGAGI come from the germline V gene. The V end was cut by 0 bases, the J end by 10 bases, with 7 bases between. The chain's CDR3 is CASSYSGSSPLHF. DNA for the CDR3: TGTGCCAGCAGTTACTCCGGATCCTCACCCCTCCACTTT.

CDR3 bases: TGTGCCAGCAGTTTATCCGGACAGACCCCTGGTGGCTACACCTTC. This encodes CASSLSGQTPGGYTF. V usage is TRBV12-3 or TRBV12-4 and J usage is TRBJ1-2; maybe TRBD1 (6 bases). The CDR3 consists of 15 residues. V gave up 2 bases and J gave up 7 bases, with 17 bases separating them.

The rearrangement joins TRBV28 to TRBJ1-2, with 10 bases that match TRBD1. The CDR3 length is 16 residues. Germline trimming cut 6 bases from V and 5 bases from J; bases unmatched to any gene: 12. The V gene's germline CDR1 is MDHEN and CDR2 SYDVKM. CDR3 sequence: CASRPLGQGKRYGYTF. CDR3 DNA: TGTGCCAGCAGACCTCTGGGACAGGGGAAAAGATATGGCTACACCTTC.

The J gene is TRBJ2-7, the V gene TRBV4-3, with D unresolved. CDR1 and CDR2 (germline): LGHNA, YSLEER. The germline V and J ends were trimmed by 1 base and 5 bases, with 15 bases remaining between them. This CDR3 has 15 amino acids. The CDR3 is CASSQVLGFGHEQYF. DNA for the CDR3: TGCGCCAGCAGCCAAGTCCTGGGGTTCGGGCACGAGCAGTACTTC.